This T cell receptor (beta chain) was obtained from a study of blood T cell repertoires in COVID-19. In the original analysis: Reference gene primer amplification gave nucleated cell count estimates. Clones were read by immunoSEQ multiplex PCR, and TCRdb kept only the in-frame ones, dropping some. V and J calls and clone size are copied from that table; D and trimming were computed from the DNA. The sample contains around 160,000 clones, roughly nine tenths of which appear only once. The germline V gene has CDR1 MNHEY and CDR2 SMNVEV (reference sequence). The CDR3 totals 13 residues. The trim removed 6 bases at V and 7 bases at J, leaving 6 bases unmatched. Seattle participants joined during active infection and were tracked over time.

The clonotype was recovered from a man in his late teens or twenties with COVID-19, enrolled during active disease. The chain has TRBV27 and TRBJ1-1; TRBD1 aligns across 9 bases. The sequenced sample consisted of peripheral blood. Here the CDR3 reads CASRKQGAGEAFF. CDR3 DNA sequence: TGTGCCAGCAGAAAACAGGGGGCGGGTGAAGCTTTCTTT.